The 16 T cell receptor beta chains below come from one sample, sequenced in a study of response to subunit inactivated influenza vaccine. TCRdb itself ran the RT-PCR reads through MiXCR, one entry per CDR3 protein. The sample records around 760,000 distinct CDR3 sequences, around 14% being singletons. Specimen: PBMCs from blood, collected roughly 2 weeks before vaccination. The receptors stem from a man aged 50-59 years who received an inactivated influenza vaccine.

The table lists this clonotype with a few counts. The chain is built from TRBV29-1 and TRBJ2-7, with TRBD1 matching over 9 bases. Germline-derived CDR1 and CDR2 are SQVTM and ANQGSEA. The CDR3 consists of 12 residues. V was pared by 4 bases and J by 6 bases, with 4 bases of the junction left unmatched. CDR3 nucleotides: TGCAGCGTTGGACAGGGGGATACCGAGCAGTACTTC. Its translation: CSVGQGDTEQYF.

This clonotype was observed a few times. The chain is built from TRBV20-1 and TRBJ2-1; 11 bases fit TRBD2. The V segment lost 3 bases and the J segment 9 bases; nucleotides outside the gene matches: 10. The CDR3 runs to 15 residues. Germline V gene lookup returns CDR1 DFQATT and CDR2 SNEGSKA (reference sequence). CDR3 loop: CSASRWVAGGGEQFF. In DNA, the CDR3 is TGCAGTGCTAGCCGCTGGGTAGCGGGAGGGGGTGAGCAGTTCTTC.

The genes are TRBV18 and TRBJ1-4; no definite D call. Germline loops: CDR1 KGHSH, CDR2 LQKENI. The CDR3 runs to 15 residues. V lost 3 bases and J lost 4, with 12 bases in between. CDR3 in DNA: TGTGCCAGCTCACCCCCCGGGAGCCTTAATGAAAAACTGTTTTTT. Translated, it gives CASSPPGSLNEKLFF.

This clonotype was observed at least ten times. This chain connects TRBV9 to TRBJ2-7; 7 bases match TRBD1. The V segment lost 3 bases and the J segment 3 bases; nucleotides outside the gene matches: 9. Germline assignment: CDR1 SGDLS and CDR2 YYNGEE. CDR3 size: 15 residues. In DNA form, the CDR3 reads TGTGCCAGCAGCGAGTCTATAGACAGGGACTACGAGCAGTACTTC. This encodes CASSESIDRDYEQYF.

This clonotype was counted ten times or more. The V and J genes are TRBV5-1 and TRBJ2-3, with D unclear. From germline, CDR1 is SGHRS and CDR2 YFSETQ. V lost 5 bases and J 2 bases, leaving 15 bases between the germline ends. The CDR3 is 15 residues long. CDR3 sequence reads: CASRTRYMPTDTQYF. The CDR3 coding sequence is TGCGCCAGCAGAACCCGGTATATGCCCACAGATACGCAGTATTTT.

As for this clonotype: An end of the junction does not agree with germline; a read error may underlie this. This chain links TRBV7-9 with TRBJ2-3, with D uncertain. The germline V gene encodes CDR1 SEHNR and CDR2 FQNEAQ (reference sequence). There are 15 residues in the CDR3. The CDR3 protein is CASSLVGQSPDTHYF. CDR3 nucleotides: TGTGCCAGCAGCTTAGTGGGCCAAAGCCCAGATACGCATTATTTT.

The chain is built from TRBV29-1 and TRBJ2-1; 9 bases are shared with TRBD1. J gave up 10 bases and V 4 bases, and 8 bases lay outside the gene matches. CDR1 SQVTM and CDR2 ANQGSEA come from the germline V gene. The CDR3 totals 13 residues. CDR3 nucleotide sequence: TGCAGCGTTGGACAGGGGGTGAGGGGAGAGCAGTTCTTC. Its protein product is CSVGQGVRGEQFF.

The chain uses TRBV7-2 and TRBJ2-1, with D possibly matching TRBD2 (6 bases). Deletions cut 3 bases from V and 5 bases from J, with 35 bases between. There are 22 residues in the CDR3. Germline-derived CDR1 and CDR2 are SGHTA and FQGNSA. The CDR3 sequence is CASSFRLVWVIGLQSANNEQFF. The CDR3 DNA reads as TGTGCCAGCAGCTTCCGACTAGTATGGGTAATAGGTTTACAGTCAGCAAACAATGAGCAGTTCTTC.

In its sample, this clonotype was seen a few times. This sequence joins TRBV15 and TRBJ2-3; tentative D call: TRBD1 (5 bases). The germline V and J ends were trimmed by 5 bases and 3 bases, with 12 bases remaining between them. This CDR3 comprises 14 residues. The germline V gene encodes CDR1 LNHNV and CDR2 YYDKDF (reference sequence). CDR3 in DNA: TGTGCCACCAGCCGATACTCAGGGACAGATACGCAGTATTTT. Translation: CATSRYSGTDTQYF.

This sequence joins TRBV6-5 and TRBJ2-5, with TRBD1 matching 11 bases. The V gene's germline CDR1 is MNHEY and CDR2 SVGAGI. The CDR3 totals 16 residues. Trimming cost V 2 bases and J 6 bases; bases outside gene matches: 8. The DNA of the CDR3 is TGTGCCAGCAGTTACCCTCGGACAGGGGGCCGGAAGACCCAGTACTTC. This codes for CASSYPRTGGRKTQYF.

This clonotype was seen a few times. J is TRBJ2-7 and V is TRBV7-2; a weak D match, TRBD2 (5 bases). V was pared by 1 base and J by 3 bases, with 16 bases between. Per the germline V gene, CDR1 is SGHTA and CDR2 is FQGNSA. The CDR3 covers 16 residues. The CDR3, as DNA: TGTGCCAGCAGCTTAGGAGGGATCCTCATCGGCTACGAGCAGTACTTC. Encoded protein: CASSLGGILIGYEQYF. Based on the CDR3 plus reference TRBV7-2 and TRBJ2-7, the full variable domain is GAGVSQSPSNKVTEKGKDVELRCDPISGHTALYWYRQSLGQGLEFLIYFQGNSAPDKSGLPSDRFSAERTGGSVSTLTIQRTQQEDSAVYLCASSLGGILIGYEQYFGPGTRLTVT.

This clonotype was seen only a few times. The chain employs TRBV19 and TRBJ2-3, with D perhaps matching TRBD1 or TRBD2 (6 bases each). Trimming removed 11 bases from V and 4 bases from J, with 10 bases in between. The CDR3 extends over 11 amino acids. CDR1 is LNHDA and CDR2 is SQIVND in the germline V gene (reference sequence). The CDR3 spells CAGGPADTQYF. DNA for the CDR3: TGTGCCGGGGGGCCCGCAGATACGCAGTATTTT.

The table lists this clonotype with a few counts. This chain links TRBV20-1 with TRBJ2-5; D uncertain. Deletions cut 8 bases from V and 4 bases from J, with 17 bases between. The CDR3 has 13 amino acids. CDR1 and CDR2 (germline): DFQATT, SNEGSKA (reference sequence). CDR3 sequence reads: CSPERREVETQYF. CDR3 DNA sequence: TGCAGTCCCGAGCGTAGGGAAGTAGAGACCCAGTACTTC.

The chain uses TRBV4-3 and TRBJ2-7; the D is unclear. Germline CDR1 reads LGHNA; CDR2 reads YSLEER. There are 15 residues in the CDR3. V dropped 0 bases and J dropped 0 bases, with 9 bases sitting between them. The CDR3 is CASSQEVGYSYEQYF. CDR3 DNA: TGCGCCAGCAGCCAAGAGGTTGGTTACTCCTACGAGCAGTACTTC.

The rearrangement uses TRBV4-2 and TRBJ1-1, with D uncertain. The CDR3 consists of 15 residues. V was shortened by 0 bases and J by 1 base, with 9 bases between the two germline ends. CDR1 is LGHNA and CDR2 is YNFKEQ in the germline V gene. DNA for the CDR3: TGTGCCAGCAGCCAAGATCTTACTCGGAACACTGAAGCTTTCTTT. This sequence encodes CASSQDLTRNTEAFF.

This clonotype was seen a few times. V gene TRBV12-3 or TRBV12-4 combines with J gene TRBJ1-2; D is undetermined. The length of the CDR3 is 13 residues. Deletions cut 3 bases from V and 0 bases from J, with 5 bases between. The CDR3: CASSFNPNYGYTF. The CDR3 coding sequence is TGTGCCAGCAGTTTTAACCCTAACTATGGCTACACCTTC.